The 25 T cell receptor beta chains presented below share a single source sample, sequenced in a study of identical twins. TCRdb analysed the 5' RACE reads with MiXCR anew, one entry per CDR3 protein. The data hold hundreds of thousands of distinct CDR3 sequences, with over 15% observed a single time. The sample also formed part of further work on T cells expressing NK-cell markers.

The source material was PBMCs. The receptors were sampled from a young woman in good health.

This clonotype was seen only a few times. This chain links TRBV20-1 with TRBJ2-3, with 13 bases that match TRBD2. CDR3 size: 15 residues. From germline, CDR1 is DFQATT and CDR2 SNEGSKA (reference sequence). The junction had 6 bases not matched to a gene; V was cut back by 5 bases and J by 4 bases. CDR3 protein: CSAPPGLAGSDTQYF. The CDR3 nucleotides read TGCAGTGCTCCCCCGGGACTAGCGGGGTCAGATACGCAGTATTTT.

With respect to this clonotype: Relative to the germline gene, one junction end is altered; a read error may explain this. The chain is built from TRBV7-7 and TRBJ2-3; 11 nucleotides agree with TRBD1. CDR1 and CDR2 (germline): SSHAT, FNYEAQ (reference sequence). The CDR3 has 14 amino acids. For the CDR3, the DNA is TGTGCTAGCAGCCTCGGGACAGGGGGGGATACGCAGTATTTT. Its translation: CASSLGTGGDTQYF.

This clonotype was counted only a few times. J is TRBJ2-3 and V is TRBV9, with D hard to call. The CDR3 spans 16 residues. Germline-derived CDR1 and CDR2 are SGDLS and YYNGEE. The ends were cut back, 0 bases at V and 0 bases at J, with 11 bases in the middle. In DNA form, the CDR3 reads TGTGCCAGCAGCGTAGGCGGCAGCCCTAGCACAGATACGCAGTATTTT. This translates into CASSVGGSPSTDTQYF.

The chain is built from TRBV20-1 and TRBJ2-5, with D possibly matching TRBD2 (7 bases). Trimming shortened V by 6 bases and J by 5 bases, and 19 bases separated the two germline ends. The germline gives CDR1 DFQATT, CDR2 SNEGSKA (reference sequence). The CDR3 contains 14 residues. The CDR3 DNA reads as TGCAGTGCCGTGGCCCGGGGGGCAGGGGAGACCCAGTACTTC. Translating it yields CSAVARGAGETQYF.

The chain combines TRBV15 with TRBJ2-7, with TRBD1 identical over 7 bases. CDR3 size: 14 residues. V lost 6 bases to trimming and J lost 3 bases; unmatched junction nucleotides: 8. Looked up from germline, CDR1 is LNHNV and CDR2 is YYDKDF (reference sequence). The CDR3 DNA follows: TGTGCCACCAGTTCGACAGGGAACTTCTACGAGCAGTACTTC. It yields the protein CATSSTGNFYEQYF.

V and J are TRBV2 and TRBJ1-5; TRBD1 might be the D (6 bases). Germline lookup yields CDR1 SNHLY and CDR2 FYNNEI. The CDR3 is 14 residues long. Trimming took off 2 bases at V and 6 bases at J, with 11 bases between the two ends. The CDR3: CASSEQRGGQPQHF. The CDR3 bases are TGTGCCAGCAGTGAACAGCGAGGGGGTCAGCCCCAGCATTTT.

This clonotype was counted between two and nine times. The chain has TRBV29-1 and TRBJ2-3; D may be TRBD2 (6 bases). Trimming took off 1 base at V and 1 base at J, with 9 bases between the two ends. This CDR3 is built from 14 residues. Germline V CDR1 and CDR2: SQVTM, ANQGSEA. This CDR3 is CSVEGGKGTDTQYF. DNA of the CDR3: TGCAGCGTTGAAGGCGGGAAAGGCACAGATACGCAGTATTTT.

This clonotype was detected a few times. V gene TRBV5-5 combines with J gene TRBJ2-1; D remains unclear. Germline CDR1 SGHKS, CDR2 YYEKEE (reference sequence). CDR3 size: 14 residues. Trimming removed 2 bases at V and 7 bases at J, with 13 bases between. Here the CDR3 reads CASSLQGSRNEQFF. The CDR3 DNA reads TGTGCCAGCAGCTTACAAGGAAGCAGGAATGAGCAGTTCTTC.

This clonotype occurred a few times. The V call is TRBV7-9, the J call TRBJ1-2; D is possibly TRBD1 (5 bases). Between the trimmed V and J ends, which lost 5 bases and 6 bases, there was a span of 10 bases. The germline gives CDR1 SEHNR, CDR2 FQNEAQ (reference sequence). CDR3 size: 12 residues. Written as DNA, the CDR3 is TGTGCCAGCAGCAAGGGACGGGATGGCTACACCTTC. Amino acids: CASSKGRDGYTF. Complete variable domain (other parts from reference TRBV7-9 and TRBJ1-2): DTGVSQNPRHKITKRGQNVTFRCDPISEHNRLYWYRQTLGQGPEFLTYFQNEAQLEKSRLLSDRFSAERPKGSFSTLEIQRTEQGDSAMYLCASSKGRDGYTFGSGTRLTVV.

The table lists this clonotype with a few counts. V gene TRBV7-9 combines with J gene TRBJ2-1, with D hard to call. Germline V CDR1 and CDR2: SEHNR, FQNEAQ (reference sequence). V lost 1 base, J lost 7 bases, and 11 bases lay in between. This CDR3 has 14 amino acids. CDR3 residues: CASSLEWTGNEQFF. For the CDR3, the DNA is TGTGCCAGCAGCTTAGAGTGGACCGGTAATGAGCAGTTCTTC.

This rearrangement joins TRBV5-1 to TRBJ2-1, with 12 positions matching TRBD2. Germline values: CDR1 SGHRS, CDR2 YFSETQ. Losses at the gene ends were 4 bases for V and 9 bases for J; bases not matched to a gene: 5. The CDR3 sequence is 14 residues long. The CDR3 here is CASSTTSGSPEQFF. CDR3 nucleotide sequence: TGCGCCAGCAGCACGACTAGCGGGAGCCCTGAGCAGTTCTTC.

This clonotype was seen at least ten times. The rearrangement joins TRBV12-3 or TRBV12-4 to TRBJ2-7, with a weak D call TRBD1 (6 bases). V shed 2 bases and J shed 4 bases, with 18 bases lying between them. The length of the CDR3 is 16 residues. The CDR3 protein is CASSLRGAGDGYEQYF. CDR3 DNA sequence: TGTGCCAGCAGTTTACGGGGCGCAGGGGATGGGTACGAGCAGTACTTC.

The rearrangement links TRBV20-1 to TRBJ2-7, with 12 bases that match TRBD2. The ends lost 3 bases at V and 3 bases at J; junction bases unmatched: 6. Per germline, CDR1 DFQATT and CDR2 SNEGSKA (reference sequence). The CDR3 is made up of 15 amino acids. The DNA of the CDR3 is TGCAGTGCTAGGCCTAGCGGGAGGGAGGGCTACGAGCAGTACTTC. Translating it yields CSARPSGREGYEQYF.

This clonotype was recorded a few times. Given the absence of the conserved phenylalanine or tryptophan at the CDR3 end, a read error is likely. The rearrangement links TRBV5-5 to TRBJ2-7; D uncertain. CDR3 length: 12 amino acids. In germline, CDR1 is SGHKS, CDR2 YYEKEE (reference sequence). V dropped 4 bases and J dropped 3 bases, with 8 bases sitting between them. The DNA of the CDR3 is TGTGCCAGCAGCCCCCCCCGCTACGAGCAGTACCTC. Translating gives CASSPPRYEQYL.

The CDR3 region is CASSSAVYGYTF. The DNA for the CDR3 is TGTGCCAGCAGCTCGGCAGTATATGGCTACACCTTC. The chain couples TRBV7-9 to TRBJ1-2; no clear D. The CDR3 sequence is 12 residues long. The germline V gene has CDR1 SEHNR and CDR2 FQNEAQ (reference sequence). The V and J ends lost 4 bases and 5 bases respectively, with 8 bases between them.

As DNA, the CDR3 is TGTGCCAGCTCATCTCATTCGGCGGGAGGACTATACGAGCAGTACTTC. Translated, it gives CASSSHSAGGLYEQYF. The gene calls are TRBV18 and TRBJ2-7, with 8 bases identical to TRBD2. The V and J ends lost 5 bases and 4 bases, in that order; junction bases with no gene match: 13. This CDR3 region has 16 residues. Per the germline V gene, CDR1 is KGHSH and CDR2 is LQKENI.

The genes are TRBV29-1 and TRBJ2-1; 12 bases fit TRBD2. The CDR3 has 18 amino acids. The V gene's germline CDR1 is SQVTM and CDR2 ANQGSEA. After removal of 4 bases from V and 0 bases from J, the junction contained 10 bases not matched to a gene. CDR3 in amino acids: CSVGGASGGASSYNEQFF. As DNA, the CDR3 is TGCAGCGTTGGTGGGGCTAGCGGGGGGGCAAGCTCCTACAATGAGCAGTTCTTC.

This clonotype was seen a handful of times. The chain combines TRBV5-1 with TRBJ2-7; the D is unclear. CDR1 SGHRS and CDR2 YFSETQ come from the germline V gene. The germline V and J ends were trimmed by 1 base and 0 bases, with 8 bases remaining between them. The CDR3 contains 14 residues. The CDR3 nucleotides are TGCGCCAGCAGCTTGTCCCCGGTCTCCTACGAGCAGTACTTC. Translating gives CASSLSPVSYEQYF.

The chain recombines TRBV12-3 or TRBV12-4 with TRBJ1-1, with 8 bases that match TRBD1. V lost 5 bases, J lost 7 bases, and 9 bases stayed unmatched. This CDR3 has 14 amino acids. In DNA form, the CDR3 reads TGTGCCAGCAGTATGACAGGGGCAACTTTTGAAGCTTTCTTT. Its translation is CASSMTGATFEAFF.

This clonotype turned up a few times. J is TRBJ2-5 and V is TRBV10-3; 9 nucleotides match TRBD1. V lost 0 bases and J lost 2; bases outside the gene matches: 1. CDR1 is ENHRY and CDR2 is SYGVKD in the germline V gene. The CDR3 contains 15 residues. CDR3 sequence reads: CAISESGQGQETQYF. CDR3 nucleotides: TGTGCCATCAGTGAGTCGGGACAGGGACAAGAGACCCAGTACTTC.

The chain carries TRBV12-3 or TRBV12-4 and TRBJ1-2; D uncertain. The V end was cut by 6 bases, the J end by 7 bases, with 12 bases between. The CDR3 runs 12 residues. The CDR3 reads CASRDAPSGYTF. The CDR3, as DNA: TGTGCCAGCAGGGATGCTCCCTCTGGCTACACCTTC.

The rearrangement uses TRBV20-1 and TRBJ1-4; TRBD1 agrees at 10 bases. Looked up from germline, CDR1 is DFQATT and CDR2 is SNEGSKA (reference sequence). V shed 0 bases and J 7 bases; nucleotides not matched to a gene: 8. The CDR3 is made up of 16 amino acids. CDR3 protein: CSARDPRTGGGEKLFF. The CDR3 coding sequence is TGCAGTGCTAGAGATCCCCGGACAGGGGGAGGTGAAAAACTGTTTTTT.

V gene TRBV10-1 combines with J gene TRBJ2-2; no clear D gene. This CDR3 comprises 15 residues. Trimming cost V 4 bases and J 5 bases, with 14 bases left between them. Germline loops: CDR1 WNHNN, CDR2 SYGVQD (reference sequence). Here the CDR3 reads CASSGRLPETGELFF. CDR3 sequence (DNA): TGCGCCAGCAGTGGTCGTCTCCCAGAGACCGGGGAGCTGTTTTTT.

The chain's CDR3 is CASSWGTVNTGELFF. For the CDR3, the DNA is TGTGCCAGCAGTTGGGGGACGGTTAACACCGGGGAGCTGTTTTTT. The chain couples TRBV28 to TRBJ2-2; D may match TRBD1 or TRBD2 (5 bases each). The V end was cut by 4 bases, the J end by 2 bases, with 11 bases between. In germline, CDR1 is MDHEN, CDR2 SYDVKM. The CDR3 runs to 15 residues.

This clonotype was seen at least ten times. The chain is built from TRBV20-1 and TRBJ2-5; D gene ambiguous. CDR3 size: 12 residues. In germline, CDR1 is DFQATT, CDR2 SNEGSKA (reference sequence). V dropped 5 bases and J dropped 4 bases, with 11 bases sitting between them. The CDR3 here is CSARKGRETQYF. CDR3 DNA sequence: TGCAGTGCTCGCAAGGGCCGAGAGACCCAGTACTTC.